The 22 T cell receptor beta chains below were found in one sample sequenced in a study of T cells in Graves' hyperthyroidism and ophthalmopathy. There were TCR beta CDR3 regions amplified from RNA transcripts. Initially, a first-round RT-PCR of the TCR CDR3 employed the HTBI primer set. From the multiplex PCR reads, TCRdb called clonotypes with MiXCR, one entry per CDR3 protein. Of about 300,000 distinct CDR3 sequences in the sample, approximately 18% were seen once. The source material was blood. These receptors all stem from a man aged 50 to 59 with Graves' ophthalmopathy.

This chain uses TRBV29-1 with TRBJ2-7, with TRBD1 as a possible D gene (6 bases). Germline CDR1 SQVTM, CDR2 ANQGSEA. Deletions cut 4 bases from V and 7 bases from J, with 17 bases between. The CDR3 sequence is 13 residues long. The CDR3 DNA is TGCAGCGTTGCCCGGGGCAGGGGATTAGAGCAGTACTTC. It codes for CSVARGRGLEQYF.

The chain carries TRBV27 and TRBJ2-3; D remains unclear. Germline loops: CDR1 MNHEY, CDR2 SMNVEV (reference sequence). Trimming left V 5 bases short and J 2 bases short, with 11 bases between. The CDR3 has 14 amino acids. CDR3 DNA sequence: TGTGCCAGCAGTACGCACGCAAACACAGATACGCAGTATTTT. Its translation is CASSTHANTDTQYF.

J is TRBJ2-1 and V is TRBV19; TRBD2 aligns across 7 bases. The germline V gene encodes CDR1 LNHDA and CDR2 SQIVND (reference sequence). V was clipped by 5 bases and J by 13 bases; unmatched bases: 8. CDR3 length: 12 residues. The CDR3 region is CASSHQAGNQFF. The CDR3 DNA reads TGTGCCAGTAGTCATCAAGCGGGAAATCAGTTCTTC. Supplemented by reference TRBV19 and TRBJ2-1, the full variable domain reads DGGITQSPKYLFRKEGQNVTLSCEQNLNHDAMYWYRQDPGQGLRLIYYSQIVNDFQKGDIAEGYSVSREKKESFPLTVTSAQKNPTAFYLCASSHQAGNQFFGPGTRLTVL.

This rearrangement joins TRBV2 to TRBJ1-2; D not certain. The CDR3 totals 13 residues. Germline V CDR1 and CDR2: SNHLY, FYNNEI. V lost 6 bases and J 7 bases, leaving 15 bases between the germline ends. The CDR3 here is CASSFRGNSGYTF. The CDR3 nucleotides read TGTGCCAGCAGCTTCAGAGGAAATTCTGGCTACACCTTC.

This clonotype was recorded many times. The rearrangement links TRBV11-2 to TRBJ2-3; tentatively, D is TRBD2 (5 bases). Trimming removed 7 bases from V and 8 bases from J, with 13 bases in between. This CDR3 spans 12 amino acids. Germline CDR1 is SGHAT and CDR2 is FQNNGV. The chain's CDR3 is CASTRGRGTQYF. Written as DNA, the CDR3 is TGTGCCAGCACGCGAGGGCGTGGTACGCAGTATTTT.

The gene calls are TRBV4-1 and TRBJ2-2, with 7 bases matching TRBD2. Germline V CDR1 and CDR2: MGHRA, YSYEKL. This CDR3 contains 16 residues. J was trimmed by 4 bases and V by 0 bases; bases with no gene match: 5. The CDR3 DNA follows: TGCGCCAGCAGCCAAGAGCAGCGGGATGTCACCGGGGAGCTGTTTTTT. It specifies CASSQEQRDVTGELFF.

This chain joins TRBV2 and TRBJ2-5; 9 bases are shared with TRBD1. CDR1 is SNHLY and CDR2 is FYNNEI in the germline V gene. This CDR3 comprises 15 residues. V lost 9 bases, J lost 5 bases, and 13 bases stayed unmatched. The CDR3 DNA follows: TGTGCCAGTCGGAGGACAGGGGTCTTATGGGAGACCCAGTACTTC. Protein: CASRRTGVLWETQYF.

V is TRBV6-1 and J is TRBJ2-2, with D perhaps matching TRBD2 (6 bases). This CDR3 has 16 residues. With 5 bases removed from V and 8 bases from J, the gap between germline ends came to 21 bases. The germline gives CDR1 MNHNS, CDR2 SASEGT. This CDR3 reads CASSPRGAGGLGELFF. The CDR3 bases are TGTGCCAGCAGTCCGCGGGGAGCGGGTGGACTGGGGGAGCTGTTTTTT.

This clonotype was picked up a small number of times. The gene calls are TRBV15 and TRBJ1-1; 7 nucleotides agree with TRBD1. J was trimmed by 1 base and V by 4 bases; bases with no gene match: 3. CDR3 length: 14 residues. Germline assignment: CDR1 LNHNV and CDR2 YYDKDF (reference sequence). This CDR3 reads CATSKDRRNTEAFF. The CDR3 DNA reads TGTGCCACCAGCAAGGACAGGAGGAACACTGAAGCTTTCTTT.

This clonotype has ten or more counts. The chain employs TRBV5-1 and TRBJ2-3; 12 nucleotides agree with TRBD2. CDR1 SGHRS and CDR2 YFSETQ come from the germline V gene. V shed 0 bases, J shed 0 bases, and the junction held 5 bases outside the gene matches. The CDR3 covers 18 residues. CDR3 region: CASSLETSGRLSTDTQYF. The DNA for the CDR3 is TGCGCCAGCAGCTTGGAAACTAGCGGGAGGCTAAGCACAGATACGCAGTATTTT.

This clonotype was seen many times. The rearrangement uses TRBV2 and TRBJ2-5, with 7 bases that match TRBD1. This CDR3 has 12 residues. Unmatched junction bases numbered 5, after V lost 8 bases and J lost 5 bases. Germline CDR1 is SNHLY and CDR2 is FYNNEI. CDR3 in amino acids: CASGTVRETQYF. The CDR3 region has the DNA TGTGCCAGCGGGACAGTGAGGGAGACCCAGTACTTC.

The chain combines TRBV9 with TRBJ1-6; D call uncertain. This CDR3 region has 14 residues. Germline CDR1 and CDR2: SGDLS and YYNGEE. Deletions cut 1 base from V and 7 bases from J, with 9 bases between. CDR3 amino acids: CASSVRQENSPLHF. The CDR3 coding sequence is TGTGCCAGCAGCGTACGCCAGGAGAATTCACCCCTCCACTTT. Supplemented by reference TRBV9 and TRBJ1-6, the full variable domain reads DSGVTQTPKHLITATGQRVTLRCSPRSGDLSVYWYQQSLDQGLQFLIQYYNGEERAKGNILERFSAQQFPDLHSELNLSSLELGDSALYFCASSVRQENSPLHFGNGTRLTVT.

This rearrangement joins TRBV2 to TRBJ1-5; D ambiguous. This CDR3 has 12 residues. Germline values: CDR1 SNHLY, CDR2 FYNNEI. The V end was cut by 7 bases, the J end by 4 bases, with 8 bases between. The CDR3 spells CASKTVNQPQHF. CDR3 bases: TGTGCCAGCAAAACGGTAAATCAGCCCCAGCATTTT.

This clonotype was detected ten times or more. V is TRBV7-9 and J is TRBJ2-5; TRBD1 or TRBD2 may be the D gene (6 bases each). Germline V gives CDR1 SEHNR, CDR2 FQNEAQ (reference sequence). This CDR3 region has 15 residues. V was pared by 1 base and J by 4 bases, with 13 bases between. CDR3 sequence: CASSLVTGGGETQYF. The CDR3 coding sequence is TGTGCCAGCAGCTTAGTCACAGGAGGGGGAGAGACCCAGTACTTC.

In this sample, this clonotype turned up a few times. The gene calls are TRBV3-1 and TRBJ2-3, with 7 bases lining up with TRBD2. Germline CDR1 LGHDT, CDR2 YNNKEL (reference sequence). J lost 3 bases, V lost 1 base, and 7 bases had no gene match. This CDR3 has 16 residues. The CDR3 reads CASSQVGGRMTDTQYF. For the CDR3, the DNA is TGTGCCAGCAGCCAAGTAGGCGGGAGAATGACAGATACGCAGTATTTT.

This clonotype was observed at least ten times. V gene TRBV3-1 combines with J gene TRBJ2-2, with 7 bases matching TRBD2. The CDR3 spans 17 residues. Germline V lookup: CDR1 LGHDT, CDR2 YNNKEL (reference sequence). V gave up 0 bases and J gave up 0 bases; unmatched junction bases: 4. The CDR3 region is CASSQEGLAANTGELFF. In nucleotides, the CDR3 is TGTGCCAGCAGCCAAGAGGGGCTAGCGGCGAACACCGGGGAGCTGTTTTTT. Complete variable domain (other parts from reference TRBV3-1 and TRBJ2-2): DTAVSQTPKYLVTQMGNDKSIKCEQNLGHDTMYWYKQDSKKFLKIMFSYNNKELIINETVPNRFSPKSPDKAHLNLHINSLELGDSAVYFCASSQEGLAANTGELFFGEGSRLTVL.

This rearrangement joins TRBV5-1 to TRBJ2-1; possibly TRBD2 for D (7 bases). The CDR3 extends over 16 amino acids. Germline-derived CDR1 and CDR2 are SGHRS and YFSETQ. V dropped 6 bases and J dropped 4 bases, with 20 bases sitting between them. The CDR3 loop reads CASTPGGASFYNEQFF. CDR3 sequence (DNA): TGCGCCAGCACCCCTGGGGGGGCCAGTTTTTACAATGAGCAGTTCTTC.

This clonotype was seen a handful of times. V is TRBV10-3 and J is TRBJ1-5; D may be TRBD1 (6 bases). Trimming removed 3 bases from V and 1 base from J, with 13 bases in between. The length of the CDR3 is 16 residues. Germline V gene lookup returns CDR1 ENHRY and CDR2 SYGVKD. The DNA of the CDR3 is TGTGCCATCAGTGATAAGGGGGAAGGAAGCAATCAGCCCCAGCATTTT. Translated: CAISDKGEGSNQPQHF.

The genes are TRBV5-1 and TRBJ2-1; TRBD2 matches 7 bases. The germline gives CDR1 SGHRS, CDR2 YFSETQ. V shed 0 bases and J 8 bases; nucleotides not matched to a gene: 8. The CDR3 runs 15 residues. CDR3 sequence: CASSLAGTNFDEQFF. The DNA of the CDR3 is TGCGCCAGCAGCTTGGCCGGGACTAACTTCGATGAGCAGTTCTTC.

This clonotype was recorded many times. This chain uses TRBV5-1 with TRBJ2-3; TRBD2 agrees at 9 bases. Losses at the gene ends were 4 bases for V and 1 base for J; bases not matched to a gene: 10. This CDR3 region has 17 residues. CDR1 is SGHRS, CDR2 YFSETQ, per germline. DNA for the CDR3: TGCGCCAGCAGCCCAAAACCTCTAGCGGGGCGCACAGATACGCAGTATTTT. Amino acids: CASSPKPLAGRTDTQYF.

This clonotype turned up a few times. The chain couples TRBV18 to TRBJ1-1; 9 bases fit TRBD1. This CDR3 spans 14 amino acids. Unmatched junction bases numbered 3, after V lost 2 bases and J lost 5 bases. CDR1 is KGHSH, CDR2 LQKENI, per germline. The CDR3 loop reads CASSPGTGKTEAFF. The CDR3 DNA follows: TGTGCCAGCTCACCAGGGACAGGGAAGACTGAAGCTTTCTTT.

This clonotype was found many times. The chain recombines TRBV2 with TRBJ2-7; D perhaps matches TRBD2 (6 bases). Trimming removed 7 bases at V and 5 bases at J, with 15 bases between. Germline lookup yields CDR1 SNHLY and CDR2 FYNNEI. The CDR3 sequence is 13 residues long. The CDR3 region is CASNSGSTDEQYF. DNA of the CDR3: TGTGCCAGCAATTCCGGGAGTACCGACGAGCAGTACTTC.